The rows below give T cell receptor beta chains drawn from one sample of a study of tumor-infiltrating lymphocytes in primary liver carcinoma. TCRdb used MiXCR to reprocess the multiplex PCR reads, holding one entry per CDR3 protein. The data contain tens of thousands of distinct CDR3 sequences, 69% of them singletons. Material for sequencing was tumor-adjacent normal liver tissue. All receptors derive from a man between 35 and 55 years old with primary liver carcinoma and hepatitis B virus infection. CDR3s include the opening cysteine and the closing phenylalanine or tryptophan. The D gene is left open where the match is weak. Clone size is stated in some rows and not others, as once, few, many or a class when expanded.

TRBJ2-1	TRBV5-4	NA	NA	TGTGTCAGAAGCTTGGGCGAAGGTTCGCCCATCTACAATGAGCAGTTCTTC	CVRSLGEGSPIYNEQFF
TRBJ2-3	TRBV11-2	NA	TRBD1	TGTGCCAGCAGCTTTCGGGACAGCACAGATACGCAGCTTTTT	CASSFRDSTDTQLF
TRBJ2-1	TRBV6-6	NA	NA	TGTGCCAGCAGTTACTCGTGGATTAGTACGTTTTTGGGGTACAATGAGCAGTTCTTC	CASSYSWISTFLGYNEQFF
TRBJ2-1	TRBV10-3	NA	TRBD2	TGTGCCATCAGTGACCCGGGAGGGTCATCGTACAATGAGCAGTTCTTC	CAISDPGGSSYNEQFF
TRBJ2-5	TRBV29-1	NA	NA	TGCAGCATCGAGGGGGACGATCCCGAGGGAGAGTCCCAGTACTTC	CSIEGDDPEGESQYF
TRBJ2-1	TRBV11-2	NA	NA	TGTGCCGGCAGCGACCCCCTGGGGTACTCCAATAAGCAGTTCTTC	CAGSDPLGYSNKQFF
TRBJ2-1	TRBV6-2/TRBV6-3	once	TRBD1	TGTGCCAGCAGGTCCGGACAGGGGGCAAAGGGTGAACAGCTCTTC	CASRSGQGAKGEQLF
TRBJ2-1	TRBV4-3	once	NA	TGCACCAGCAGCCAAGACCCAGGGATATCCTGCAATGAGCAGTTCTTC	CTSSQDPGISCNEQFF
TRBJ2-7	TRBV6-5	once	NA	TGTGCCAGCAGTCCCCGGGGAGCAGGGACCCGCGATCAGTACTTC	CASSPRGAGTRDQYF
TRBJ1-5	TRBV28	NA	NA	TGTGCCAGCAGTTCTCCCCAGGGCCCGGGCGAGCTCCAGCATTTT	CASSSPQGPGELQHF
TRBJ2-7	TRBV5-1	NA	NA	TGCACCAGCAGCTTGAACCCGGGGAACGAGCAGTACTTC	CTSSLNPGNEQYF
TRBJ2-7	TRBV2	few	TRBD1	TGTGCCAGCAGTGAGGACCCAGGGGGCCCCTACGAGCAGTACTTC	CASSEDPGGPYEQYF
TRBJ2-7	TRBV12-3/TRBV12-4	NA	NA	TGTGCCAGCAGTTTGTCGGGTATCCACGAGCAGTACTTC	CASSLSGIHEQYF
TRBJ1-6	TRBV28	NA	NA	TGTGCCAGCCAGTCGGGGGCGGGAGATTCACCCCTCCACTTT	CASQSGAGDSPLHF
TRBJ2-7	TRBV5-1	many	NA	TGCGCCAGCAGCTTTGATAGGACGGACTACGAGCAGTACTTC	CASSFDRTDYEQYF
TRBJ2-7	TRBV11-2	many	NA	TGTGCCAGCAGCACATTTCAGGAGGGGGACGAGCAGTACTTC	CASSTFQEGDEQYF
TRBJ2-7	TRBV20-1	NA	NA	TGCAGTGCTAGAGAAGTTTCAGGGCCCCACGCGGAGCAGTACTTC	CSAREVSGPHAEQYF
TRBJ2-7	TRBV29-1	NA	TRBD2	TGCAGCACCCTGACTAGCGGGAGCTACGAGCAGTATTTC	CSTLTSGSYEQYF
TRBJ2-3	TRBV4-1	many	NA	TGCGCCAGCAGCCAAGGGGGGAAAGGAGATACGCAGTATTTT	CASSQGGKGDTQYF
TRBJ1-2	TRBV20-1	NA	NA	TGCAGTGCTAGATCGGACCGTCTCCGGGATGGCTACACCTTC	CSARSDRLRDGYTF
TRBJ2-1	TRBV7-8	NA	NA	TGTGCCAGCAGTTCTGACTTCGGCGATACCTACAATGAGCAGTTATTC	CASSSDFGDTYNEQLF
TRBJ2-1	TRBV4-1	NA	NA	TGCGCCAGCAGCCAGGGATCAGCGGACTACAATGAGCAGTTCTTC	CASSQGSADYNEQFF